A single sample gave rise to the 27 T cell receptor beta chains below, sequenced in a study of response to subunit inactivated influenza vaccine. TCRdb ran MiXCR on the RT-PCR reads and lists one entry per CDR3 protein. The sample lists 500,000 to 600,000 distinct CDR3 sequences; 12% were seen once. The sequencing here drew on PBMCs from blood, taken on the day of vaccination. The receptors here all came from a middle-aged man who received an inactivated influenza vaccine.

The chain couples TRBV7-8 to TRBJ2-2, with D perhaps TRBD1 or TRBD2 (5 bases each). The CDR3 spans 16 residues. The V gene's germline CDR1 is SGHVS and CDR2 FQNEAQ. The ends were cut back, 4 bases at V and 1 base at J, with 13 bases in the middle. The CDR3 protein is CASSWGTSKNTGELFF. The DNA of the CDR3 is TGTGCCAGCAGCTGGGGGACCTCGAAGAACACCGGGGAGCTGTTTTTT.

The rearrangement uses TRBV20-1 and TRBJ2-5; D not resolved. The CDR3 has 14 amino acids. Germline CDR1 and CDR2: DFQATT and SNEGSKA (reference sequence). With 0 bases removed from V and 5 bases from J, the gap between germline ends came to 13 bases. CDR3 sequence: CSARDWGSGETQYF. CDR3 in DNA: TGCAGTGCTAGAGATTGGGGTTCTGGGGAGACCCAGTACTTC.

This clonotype was recorded many times. The chain joins TRBV5-1 to TRBJ2-2; 9 nucleotides align to TRBD1. The CDR3 has 15 amino acids. Germline assignment: CDR1 SGHRS and CDR2 YFSETQ. Germline trimming cut 3 bases from V and 6 bases from J; bases unmatched to any gene: 6. This chain's CDR3 is CASSSGTGFSGELFF. For the CDR3, the DNA is TGCGCCAGCAGCTCCGGGACAGGGTTCTCCGGGGAGCTGTTTTTT.

The genes are TRBV7-9 and TRBJ2-3; D not resolved. The V and J ends lost 0 bases and 2 bases respectively, with 6 bases between them. The CDR3 length is 14 residues. Per germline, CDR1 SEHNR and CDR2 FQNEAQ (reference sequence). CDR3 sequence: CASSLAYFTDTQYF. CDR3 DNA sequence: TGTGCCAGCAGCTTAGCCTACTTCACAGATACGCAGTATTTT.

The chain has TRBV6-5 and TRBJ1-1; no definite D call. The CDR3 runs 14 residues. Trimming cost V 1 base and J 1 base, with 7 bases left between them. In germline, CDR1 is MNHEY, CDR2 SVGAGI. CDR3: CASSYFSGNTEAFF. The CDR3 DNA reads as TGTGCCAGCAGTTACTTTTCAGGGAACACTGAAGCTTTCTTT.

This clonotype was recorded at least ten times. V gene TRBV12-3 or TRBV12-4 combines with J gene TRBJ2-2; no clear D gene. This CDR3 is built from 13 residues. V gave up 1 base and J gave up 8 bases, with 8 bases separating them. The DNA for the CDR3 is TGTGCCAGCAGTTTAGGGCAGGCAGGGGAGCTGTTTTTT. Protein product: CASSLGQAGELFF.

This rearrangement joins TRBV29-1 to TRBJ2-7; the match to TRBD1 covers 8 bases. The ends lost 6 bases at V and 4 bases at J; junction bases unmatched: 11. The germline gives CDR1 SQVTM, CDR2 ANQGSEA. The CDR3 runs to 14 residues. DNA of the CDR3: TGCAGCGTAAAAGGACAGGGTGCGGTGTACGAGCAGTACTTC. The encoded protein is CSVKGQGAVYEQYF.

This clonotype has more than one count but fewer than ten. J is TRBJ1-6 and V is TRBV20-1; 10 bases align to TRBD1. Trimming took 6 bases from V and 10 from J; bases not matched to a gene: 9. CDR1 DFQATT and CDR2 SNEGSKA come from the germline V gene (reference sequence). The CDR3 has 14 amino acids. The CDR3 DNA reads TGCAGTGCCGAGCCGGGACAGGGGAAATCACCCCTCCACTTT. This encodes CSAEPGQGKSPLHF.

This clonotype was recorded only once. A much larger clonotype is one base distant, so this may be a read error. Here the CDR3 reads CVSSSRTGRGEQYF. CDR3 nucleotide sequence: TGTGTCAGCAGTTCCCGGACAGGTCGGGGTGAGCAGTACTTC. J is TRBJ2-7 and V is TRBV6-5, with TRBD1 matching over 7 bases. The CDR3 is made up of 14 amino acids. CDR1 MNHEY and CDR2 SVGAGI come from the germline V gene.

This clonotype has a handful of counts. The DNA of the CDR3 is TGTGCCACCACCGCGGACAGGGGATATCAGCCCCAGCATTTT. Its translation is CATTADRGYQPQHF. The V and J genes are TRBV15 and TRBJ1-5; 9 bases are a match to TRBD1. CDR3 length: 14 residues. Per germline, CDR1 LNHNV and CDR2 YYDKDF (reference sequence). V lost 7 bases to trimming and J lost 5 bases; unmatched junction nucleotides: 6.

The table lists this clonotype with a few counts. CDR3: CASSPTRPGDPGELFF. In DNA form, the CDR3 reads TGTGCCAGCAGTCCCACTCGTCCAGGGGATCCCGGGGAGCTGTTTTTT. The rearrangement joins TRBV12-3 or TRBV12-4 to TRBJ2-2, with D perhaps matching TRBD1 (6 bases). This CDR3 contains 16 residues. Trimming stripped 5 bases from V and 6 bases from J, with 19 bases between.

This clonotype turned up a few times. V usage is TRBV20-1 and J usage is TRBJ2-7; 11 bases line up with TRBD1. Germline V gives CDR1 DFQATT, CDR2 SNEGSKA (reference sequence). The CDR3 is made up of 13 amino acids. V was clipped by 3 bases and J by 4 bases; unmatched bases: 2. The CDR3 reads CSASGQGAYEQYF. In DNA, the CDR3 is TGCAGTGCTAGCGGACAGGGGGCTTACGAGCAGTACTTC.

This chain joins TRBV24-1 and TRBJ2-1; 7 nucleotides match TRBD1. This CDR3 has 15 residues. V was clipped by 3 bases and J by 5 bases; unmatched bases: 6. CDR1 is KGHDR and CDR2 is SFDVKD in the germline V gene. CDR3 sequence (DNA): TGTGCCACCAGTGATGTACAGGGGTTTAACAATGAGCAGTTCTTC. Its translation is CATSDVQGFNNEQFF.

This clonotype occurred many times. The chain's CDR3 is CASSFSGEQFF. In DNA, the CDR3 is TGTGCCAGCAGTTTCAGCGGTGAGCAGTTCTTC. V is TRBV12-3 or TRBV12-4 and J is TRBJ2-1; possibly TRBD2 for D (5 bases). There are 11 residues in the CDR3. The germline V and J ends were trimmed by 3 bases and 9 bases, with 6 bases remaining between them.

The chain carries TRBV4-3 and TRBJ2-2; D is perhaps TRBD2 (6 bases). Trimming cost V 8 bases and J 8 bases, with 21 bases left between them. From germline, CDR1 is LGHNA and CDR2 YSLEER. There are 15 residues in the CDR3. This chain's CDR3 is CASSSGTPRMGELFF. In DNA form, the CDR3 reads TGCGCCAGCTCATCCGGGACTCCTCGGATGGGGGAGCTGTTTTTT.

CDR3 in DNA: TGTGCCTGGAGTGCCCAGGGGGCCTACAATCAGCCCCAGCATTTT. Its protein is CAWSAQGAYNQPQHF. The rearrangement links TRBV30 to TRBJ1-5; 8 nucleotides align to TRBD1. Germline lookup yields CDR1 GTSNPN and CDR2 SVGIG (reference sequence). The CDR3 consists of 15 residues. V lost 1 base and J lost 3; bases outside the gene matches: 5.

This clonotype was observed a handful of times. The rearrangement uses TRBV5-1 and TRBJ2-5, with 8 bases that match TRBD1. The V and J ends lost 0 bases and 5 bases, in that order; junction bases with no gene match: 15. The CDR3 has 18 residues. The germline V gene has CDR1 SGHRS and CDR2 YFSETQ. CDR3 in amino acids: CASSLVGTQGGESETQYF. The CDR3 DNA reads as TGCGCCAGCAGCTTGGTAGGGACACAGGGGGGAGAATCGGAGACCCAGTACTTC.

This clonotype has just one count. The chain joins TRBV19 to TRBJ2-2; D might be TRBD1 (5 bases). The germline gives CDR1 LNHDA, CDR2 SQIVND (reference sequence). The CDR3 spans 15 residues. CDR3 protein: CDTTPFQGNTGELFF. The CDR3 region has the DNA TGTGACACCACACCTTTTCAGGGGAACACCGGGGAGCTGTTTTTT.

The chain couples TRBV4-3 to TRBJ2-2, with 9 bases lining up with TRBD1. CDR1 is LGHNA, CDR2 YSLEER, per germline. The junction had 8 bases not matched to a gene; V was cut back by 4 bases and J by 8 bases. There are 15 residues in the CDR3. The CDR3 DNA is TGCGCCAGCAGCCGAGGCCGGACAGGGGCTGGGGAGCTGTTTTTT. Translation: CASSRGRTGAGELFF.

The sample holds a few counts of this clonotype. This chain connects TRBV7-6 to TRBJ2-1, with 8 bases identical to TRBD2. V was clipped by 3 bases and J by 6 bases; unmatched bases: 7. CDR3 length: 15 amino acids. CDR1 is SGHVS, CDR2 FNYEAQ, per germline. CDR3 residues: CASSFGGGWRNEQFF. CDR3 nucleotides: TGTGCCAGCAGCTTCGGGGGGGGGTGGCGCAATGAGCAGTTCTTC. Full variable domain (outside the CDR3, taken from reference TRBV7-6 and TRBJ2-1): GAGVSQSPRYKVTKRGQDVALRCDPISGHVSLYWYRQALGQGPEFLTYFNYEAQQDKSGLPNDRFSAERPEGSISTLTIQRTEQRDSAMYRCASSFGGGWRNEQFFGPGTRLTVL.

The chain uses TRBV5-1 and TRBJ2-5, with 9 nucleotides matching TRBD2. The ends lost 8 bases at V and 0 bases at J; junction bases unmatched: 17. This CDR3 spans 18 amino acids. CDR1 and CDR2 from the germline V gene are SGHRS and YFSETQ. CDR3 in DNA: TGCGCCAGTACCCCGGGACTAGCTATTCCTTGGTACCAAGAGACCCAGTACTTC. Translating gives CASTPGLAIPWYQETQYF.

In this sample, this clonotype turned up a few times. The chain combines TRBV7-9 with TRBJ2-7; 7 positions match TRBD1. Looked up from germline, CDR1 is SEHNR and CDR2 is FQNEAQ (reference sequence). This CDR3 is built from 15 residues. V shed 5 bases and J 0 bases; nucleotides not matched to a gene: 7. CDR3 region: CASSPGTVSSYEQYF. The CDR3 DNA reads as TGTGCCAGCAGCCCGGGGACAGTCTCCTCCTACGAGCAGTACTTC.

The chain combines TRBV10-3 with TRBJ2-1, with 7 bases aligning to TRBD1. The V segment lost 5 bases and the J segment 5 bases; nucleotides outside the gene matches: 6. The CDR3 is 14 amino acids. Per germline, CDR1 ENHRY and CDR2 SYGVKD. This CDR3 is CAISSEGANNEQFF. The CDR3 DNA sequence: TGTGCCATCAGTTCTGAGGGGGCGAACAATGAGCAGTTCTTC.

The V call is TRBV12-3 or TRBV12-4, the J call TRBJ2-1; maybe TRBD1 (6 bases). Deletions cut 7 bases from V and 3 bases from J, with 10 bases between. The CDR3 runs to 13 residues. DNA for the CDR3: TGTGCCAGCATTAAGACAGGCTACAATGAGCAGTTCTTC. As protein: CASIKTGYNEQFF.

This clonotype was counted at least ten times. The chain links TRBV2 to TRBJ2-3, with 8 bases identical to TRBD2. Germline V gene sequence: CDR1 SNHLY, CDR2 FYNNEI. The CDR3 contains 14 residues. The V segment lost 11 bases and the J segment 3 bases; nucleotides outside the gene matches: 10. The CDR3 region has the DNA TGTGCCGGACGGGGGGGGCCACAGACAGATACGCAGTATTTT. Translated: CAGRGGPQTDTQYF.

The chain links TRBV10-3 to TRBJ2-3; either TRBD1 or TRBD2 may fit D (5 bases each). V lost 8 bases to trimming and J lost 4 bases, with 16 bases between them. Germline CDR1 ENHRY, CDR2 SYGVKD. CDR3 length: 14 residues. The DNA for the CDR3 is TGTGCCATCGAAAGGGGCGTGGGACCAGATACGCAGTATTTT. Amino acids: CAIERGVGPDTQYF.

There are many counts of this clonotype. The chain uses TRBV5-1 and TRBJ2-3, with D uncertain. Trimming pared 0 bases from V and 2 bases from J, leaving 10 bases between. Germline-derived CDR1 and CDR2 are SGHRS and YFSETQ. CDR3 size: 15 residues. The CDR3 bases are TGCGCCAGCAGCTTGGCGATCCAGAACACAGATACGCAGTATTTT. It encodes CASSLAIQNTDTQYF.